These 17 T cell receptor beta chains share one sample of origin, sequenced in a study of shared clonotypes between healthy human individuals. Method: immunoSEQ multiplex PCR; TCRdb's copy keeps in-frame clones and lacks some. The profile shows 2 million to 2.5 million clones, approximately 95% of them singletons. Specimen: naive CD4+ T cells sorted from blood. Specified subset: CD45RA+ positively selected. Receptor source: a man between 18 and 29 years old in good health.

In DNA form, the CDR3 reads TGTGCCAGCAGTTTAACCGACACCGGGGAGCTGTTTTTT. Its translation: CASSLTDTGELFF. The J gene is TRBJ2-2, the V gene TRBV28, with D uncertain. This CDR3 spans 13 amino acids. Looked up from germline, CDR1 is MDHEN and CDR2 is SYDVKM. Trimming shortened V by 2 bases and J by 3 bases, and 4 bases separated the two germline ends.

CDR3 sequence reads: CASSRDRGRTEAFF. CDR3 DNA: TGTGCCAGCAGCCGGGACAGGGGAAGAACTGAAGCTTTCTTT. The chain recombines TRBV6-5 with TRBJ1-1, with 10 bases aligning to TRBD1. After removal of 6 bases from V and 5 bases from J, the junction contained 6 bases not matched to a gene. The CDR3 length is 14 residues. From germline, CDR1 is MNHEY and CDR2 SVGAGI.

With regard to this clone: Different DNA sequences within this sample yield the same CDR3. The chain uses TRBV7-2 and TRBJ2-7, with TRBD2 matching over 12 bases. The CDR3 runs 15 residues. Germline V gives CDR1 SGHTA, CDR2 FQGNSA. Unmatched junction bases numbered 4, after V lost 5 bases and J lost 2 bases. CDR3 in amino acids: CASSQLAGGPYEQYF. CDR3 nucleotide sequence: TGTGCCAGCAGCCAGCTAGCGGGAGGGCCCTACGAGCAGTACTTC.

The chain combines TRBV7-2 with TRBJ1-5; 9 bases are shared with TRBD1. Germline values: CDR1 SGHTA, CDR2 FQGNSA. The CDR3 is 16 residues long. The ends lost 1 base at V and 4 bases at J; junction bases unmatched: 5. Written as DNA, the CDR3 is TGTGCCAGCAGCTTAGGACAGGGGACAGGGAATCAGCCCCAGCATTTT. Its protein product is CASSLGQGTGNQPQHF. The full variable domain, completed using reference TRBV7-2 and TRBJ1-5, is GAGVSQSPSNKVTEKGKDVELRCDPISGHTALYWYRQSLGQGLEFLIYFQGNSAPDKSGLPSDRFSAERTGGSVSTLTIQRTQQEDSAVYLCASSLGQGTGNQPQHFGDGTRLSIL.

The gene calls are TRBV18 and TRBJ1-1; D is possibly TRBD1 (5 bases). The V end lost 0 bases, the J end lost 0 bases, and 8 bases lay between the germline ends. The CDR3 contains 15 residues. The germline V gene encodes CDR1 KGHSH and CDR2 LQKENI. CDR3 DNA sequence: TGTGCCAGCTCACCACCCAACAGGTTGAACACTGAAGCTTTCTTT. Translated, it gives CASSPPNRLNTEAFF.

The V gene is TRBV7-8, the J gene TRBJ2-3; 8 nucleotides align to TRBD1. The germline V gene encodes CDR1 SGHVS and CDR2 FQNEAQ. V dropped 3 bases and J dropped 3; count of bases not matched to a gene: 14. The CDR3 length is 18 residues. The CDR3 spells CASSFFIGQGRSTDTQYF. CDR3 in DNA: TGTGCCAGCAGCTTCTTCATTGGACAGGGTAGGAGTACAGATACGCAGTATTTT.

This clone turned up a few times. Other DNA sequences in the same sample also yield this CDR3. The chain uses TRBV27 and TRBJ1-1; no reliable D call. Germline V lookup: CDR1 MNHEY, CDR2 SMNVEV (reference sequence). The CDR3 spans 12 residues. V was clipped by 5 bases and J by 5 bases, with 9 bases between them. CDR3 nucleotides: TGTGCCAGCAGTCGGTGGGGAACTGAAGCTTTCTTT. It specifies CASSRWGTEAFF.

The J gene is TRBJ2-5, the V gene TRBV12-5; 8 bases are a match to TRBD1. The junction had 15 bases not matched to a gene; V was cut back by 1 base and J by 5 bases. Germline CDR1 is LGHNT and CDR2 is FRNRAP. The CDR3 spans 18 residues. CDR3 loop: CASGLAITGQGRGETQYF. The CDR3 bases are TGTGCTAGTGGTTTGGCGATAACCGGACAGGGCAGAGGGGAGACCCAGTACTTC.

The chain couples TRBV4-3 to TRBJ2-7, with D perhaps matching TRBD2 (5 bases). This CDR3 has 18 amino acids. The V gene lost 0 bases and the J gene lost 2 bases, with 20 bases spanning the gap. Germline CDR1 is LGHNA and CDR2 is YSLEER. The CDR3 DNA reads TGCGCCAGCAGCCAAGATCTAGCAGGCCTAGTCACCCCCTACGAGCAGTACTTC. This translates into CASSQDLAGLVTPYEQYF.

The chain uses TRBV6-5 and TRBJ2-5; perhaps TRBD2 as D (6 bases). The germline V and J ends were trimmed by 5 bases and 7 bases, with 17 bases remaining between them. Germline CDR1 reads MNHEY; CDR2 reads SVGAGI. This CDR3 has 14 residues. The CDR3 sequence is CASSLGLPTGTQYF. DNA of the CDR3: TGTGCCAGCAGTCTGGGACTCCCGACCGGGACCCAGTACTTC.

The chain links TRBV10-3 to TRBJ2-1; 9 bases are shared with TRBD2. The CDR3 totals 18 residues. CDR1 and CDR2 from the germline V gene are ENHRY and SYGVKD. Trimming at V came to 0 bases and at J to 8 bases, leaving 14 bases not matched to a gene. The CDR3 protein is CAISESAGGPGEGYEQFF. The CDR3 coding sequence is TGTGCCATCAGTGAGTCCGCGGGAGGGCCCGGGGAGGGGTATGAGCAGTTCTTC.

This clone was detected once. The chain has TRBV11-2 and TRBJ1-1, with a weak D call TRBD1 (6 bases). Germline V gene lookup returns CDR1 SGHAT and CDR2 FQNNGV. The CDR3 totals 14 residues. The V end was cut by 1 base, the J end by 5 bases, with 11 bases between. The CDR3 spells CASSLATGRTEAFF. Written as DNA, the CDR3 is TGTGCCAGCAGCTTAGCTACAGGGAGGACTGAAGCTTTCTTT. The entire variable domain, with the rest obtained from reference TRBV11-2 and TRBJ1-1, is as follows: EAGVAQSPRYKIIEKRQSVAFWCNPISGHATLYWYQQILGQGPKLLIQFQNNGVVDDSQLPKDRFSAERLKGVDSTLKIQPAKLEDSAVYLCASSLATGRTEAFFGQGTRLTVV.

The chain has TRBV4-1 and TRBJ2-7, with 7 bases aligning to TRBD1. The J segment lost 2 bases and the V segment lost 6 bases, leaving 10 bases of the junction unmatched. The germline gives CDR1 MGHRA, CDR2 YSYEKL. The CDR3 has 15 amino acids. The CDR3 loop reads CASSQDDRATYEQYF. The CDR3 coding sequence is TGCGCCAGCAGTCAGGACGACAGGGCAACCTACGAGCAGTACTTC.

J is TRBJ1-4 and V is TRBV19, with 11 bases fitting TRBD1. The V and J ends lost 11 bases and 5 bases, in that order; junction bases with no gene match: 7. Germline V gene sequence: CDR1 LNHDA, CDR2 SQIVND (reference sequence). The CDR3 length is 14 residues. The CDR3: CACGTGGMNEKLFF. The CDR3 DNA reads TGTGCCTGCGGGACAGGGGGTATGAATGAAAAACTGTTTTTT.

For the CDR3, the DNA is TGTGCCAGCAGCTTATTTGGGGAAAAACTGTTTTTT. Its translation: CASSLFGEKLFF. J is TRBJ1-4 and V is TRBV7-8; no clear D gene. Between the trimmed V and J ends, which lost 2 bases and 8 bases, there was a span of 6 bases. In germline, CDR1 is SGHVS, CDR2 FQNEAQ. The CDR3 spans 12 residues.

CDR3 coding DNA: TGTGCCAGCAGCTTCATGACTAGCGGGAGGGCCTCTCAAGAGACCCAGTACTTC. It encodes CASSFMTSGRASQETQYF. The chain is built from TRBV11-2 and TRBJ2-5; 14 nucleotides match TRBD2. CDR3 size: 18 residues. Germline-derived CDR1 and CDR2 are SGHAT and FQNNGV. With 3 bases clipped from V and 2 bases from J, the junction kept 8 bases outside the gene matches.

CDR3 nucleotides: TGTGCCAGCAGTGGATGGGGGAACTCCTACGAGCAGTACTTC. Its translation is CASSGWGNSYEQYF. The gene calls are TRBV6-1 and TRBJ2-7; D possibly uses TRBD1 or TRBD2 (5 bases each). Trimming cost V 4 bases and J 0 bases, with 10 bases left between them. CDR1 is MNHNS, CDR2 SASEGT, per germline. The CDR3 length is 14 residues.